This T cell receptor (beta chain) was recovered during a study of cytomegalovirus exposure and HLA in healthy donors. Study summary: In an earlier analysis, 90 million to 120 million unique TCR beta sequences were found from about 190 million T cells. Overall study findings and caveats: The only immune exposure information that was available was CMV serostatus. Earlier analysis found most TCR beta V segments productive about 87% or about 30% of the time.

This PCR relied on a set of 60 Vbeta primers and 13 Jbeta primers. Repertoires were generated with immunoSEQ multiplex PCR, while TCRdb's copy carries only in-frame clones and drops some. The sample consists of approximately 120,000 clones, 78% of them appearing once. This clone was seen a handful of times. The antigen is undetermined. From germline, CDR1 is SGHTA and CDR2 FQGNSA. Trimming left V 1 base short and J 2 bases short, with 13 bases between. The CDR3 covers 16 residues. The sample consisted of PBMCs. The V gene is TRBV7-2, the J gene TRBJ2-3; D not resolved. The clonotype comes from a middle-aged man in good health and CMV-seronegative. CDR3 region: CASSLVPSTHTDTQYF. The CDR3 DNA reads as TGTGCCAGCAGCTTAGTTCCTAGTACCCACACAGATACGCAGTATTTT. The full variable domain, in which reference TRBV7-2 and TRBJ2-3 provide the parts outside the CDR3, is GAGVSQSPSNKVTEKGKDVELRCDPISGHTALYWYRQSLGQGLEFLIYFQGNSAPDKSGLPSDRFSAERTGGSVSTLTIQRTQQEDSAVYLCASSLVPSTHTDTQYFGPGTRLTVL.